This TCR beta chain is drawn from a study of blood T cell repertoires in COVID-19. The overall study: COVID-19 samples collected from the United States, Italy and Spain covered acute and convalescent phases.

Libraries were prepared by immunoSEQ multiplex PCR; TCRdb keeps only in-frame clonotypes and omits some of them. The repertoire has approximately 160,000 clones, roughly four fifths of them found once; the top ten carry around 9.9%. As for this clone: Different DNA sequences within this sample yield the same CDR3.

This CDR3 spans 13 amino acids. V was trimmed by 5 bases and J by 5 bases, leaving 12 bases between them. Germline loops: CDR1 SGHAT, CDR2 FQNNGV. Sample: peripheral blood. The source of this sequence is a human donor in a cohort sampled during active COVID-19. J is TRBJ1-2 and V is TRBV11-2; a possible D gene is TRBD1 (5 bases). This chain's CDR3 is CASSLGEGYGYTF. CDR3 DNA: TGTGCCAGCAGCCTAGGGGAGGGTTATGGCTACACCTTC.